The rows below give T cell receptor beta chains drawn from one sample of a study of STAT3 mutations in large granular lymphocyte leukemia. Produced via immunoSEQ multiplex PCR; TCRdb's table is partial and in-frame only. The top ten clones hold approximately 87% of a sample with 12,000 or so clones, less than 90% of them seen once. What was sequenced was peripheral blood mononuclear cells. These receptors came from an elderly man with T-cell large granular lymphocyte leukemia. Some clones in this sample may be carry-over from other donors' samples. The CDR3 runs from the conserved cysteine through the conserved F or W. Each record gives: V gene, CDR3 length, D gene, clone size, J gene, CDR3 protein, CDR3 DNA. A D gene is named only where the DNA matches it firmly. Some rows have no size entry. The others give once, few or many, or a class for an expanded clone.

V gene: TRBV11-1
CDR3 length: 14
D gene: TRBD1
clone size: NA
J gene: TRBJ2-5
CDR3 protein: CASSLVGTGAAQYF
CDR3 DNA: TGTGCCAGCAGCTTAGTAGGGACAGGGGCGGCTCAGTACTTC

V gene: TRBV5-8
CDR3 length: 12
D gene: NA
clone size: NA
J gene: TRBJ2-7
CDR3 protein: CASSKRLYEQYF
CDR3 DNA: TGTGCCAGCAGCAAAAGACTCTACGAGCAGTACTTC

V gene: TRBV6-6
CDR3 length: 15
D gene: NA
clone size: NA
J gene: TRBJ2-3
CDR3 protein: CASTPPSDRAGTQYF
CDR3 DNA: TGTGCCAGCACCCCCCCCTCCGATCGGGCAGGTACGCAGTATTTT

V gene: TRBV5-1
CDR3 length: 14
D gene: NA
clone size: NA
J gene: TRBJ2-3
CDR3 protein: CASSLVGNPDTQYF
CDR3 DNA: TGCGCCAGCAGTTTGGTCGGGAATCCAGATACGCAGTATTTT

V gene: TRBV7-2
CDR3 length: 16
D gene: TRBD2
clone size: NA
J gene: TRBJ2-7
CDR3 protein: CASSLAGGTPYYEQYF
CDR3 DNA: TGTGCCAGCAGCTTAGCGGGGGGGACGCCCTACTACGAGCAGTACTTC

V gene: TRBV20-1
CDR3 length: 11
D gene: NA
clone size: NA
J gene: TRBJ2-1
CDR3 protein: CSAREVGTGIF
CDR3 DNA: NA

V gene: TRBV6-5
CDR3 length: 14
D gene: NA
clone size: once
J gene: TRBJ2-7
CDR3 protein: CASSYSRQSYEQYF
CDR3 DNA: TGTGCCAGCAGTTACTCCAGACAGTCGTACGAGCAGTACTTC

V gene: TRBV14
CDR3 length: 15
D gene: NA
clone size: NA
J gene: TRBJ1-1
CDR3 protein: CASSQDIRSNTEAFF
CDR3 DNA: TGTGCCAGCAGCCAAGATATTAGGTCGAACACTGAAGCTTTCTTT

V gene: TRBV4-3
CDR3 length: 15
D gene: NA
clone size: NA
J gene: TRBJ2-5
CDR3 protein: CASSQYVGGQETQYF
CDR3 DNA: TGCGCCAGCAGCCAATATGTCGGGGGTCAAGAGACCCAGTACTTC

V gene: TRBV7-2
CDR3 length: 13
D gene: NA
clone size: NA
J gene: TRBJ2-7
CDR3 protein: CASSHSVSYEQYF
CDR3 DNA: TGTGCCAGCAGTCATAGCGTTTCCTACGAGCAGTACTTC

V gene: TRBV19
CDR3 length: 14
D gene: NA
clone size: few
J gene: TRBJ1-1
CDR3 protein: CASSIKALGTEAFF
CDR3 DNA: TGTGCCAGTAGTATCAAAGCCCTTGGCACTGAAGCTTTCTTT

V gene: TRBV29-1
CDR3 length: 14
D gene: NA
clone size: NA
J gene: TRBJ1-5
CDR3 protein: CSPTRGICNQPQHF
CDR3 DNA: TGCAGCCCGACGAGGGGAATATGCAATCAGCCCCAGCATTTT

V gene: TRBV18
CDR3 length: 16
D gene: NA
clone size: NA
J gene: TRBJ2-5
CDR3 protein: CASSLGPGVTQETQYF
CDR3 DNA: TGTGCCAGCTCCCTCGGGCCGGGGGTAACACAAGAGACCCAGTACTTC

V gene: TRBV6-5
CDR3 length: 15
D gene: TRBD2
clone size: once
J gene: TRBJ2-5
CDR3 protein: CASSTTSGGAETQYF
CDR3 DNA: TGTGCCAGCAGCACGACTAGCGGGGGGGCGGAGACCCAGTACTTC

V gene: TRBV7-9
CDR3 length: 14
D gene: TRBD1
clone size: NA
J gene: TRBJ1-4
CDR3 protein: CASSSSTGVEKLFF
CDR3 DNA: TGTGCCAGCAGCTCCTCGACAGGGGTTGAAAAACTGTTTTTT

V gene: TRBV5-4
CDR3 length: 16
D gene: TRBD1
clone size: NA
J gene: TRBJ1-6
CDR3 protein: CASSTKDRGNNSPLHF
CDR3 DNA: TGTGCCAGCAGCACCAAGGACAGGGGAAATAATTCACCCCTCCACTTT

V gene: TRBV6-5
CDR3 length: 15
D gene: TRBD1
clone size: NA
J gene: TRBJ1-1
CDR3 protein: CASRPGQGANTEAFF
CDR3 DNA: TGTGCCAGCAGACCGGGACAGGGAGCGAACACTGAAGCTTTCTTT

V gene: TRBV29-1
CDR3 length: 14
D gene: TRBD1
clone size: NA
J gene: TRBJ2-2
CDR3 protein: CSVGLTGVPGELFF
CDR3 DNA: TGCAGCGTGGGGCTCACAGGGGTCCCCGGGGAGCTGTTTTTT

V gene: TRBV5-6
CDR3 length: 13
D gene: TRBD1
clone size: NA
J gene: TRBJ1-2
CDR3 protein: CASSLGDSYGYTF
CDR3 DNA: TGTGCCAGCAGCTTGGGGGACAGCTATGGCTACACCTTC

V gene: TRBV18
CDR3 length: 16
D gene: TRBD1
clone size: once
J gene: TRBJ2-7
CDR3 protein: CASSPTSGQAFPEQYF
CDR3 DNA: TGTGCCAGCTCGCCTACGTCGGGACAGGCCTTTCCGGAGCAGTACTTC

V gene: TRBV18
CDR3 length: 14
D gene: NA
clone size: NA
J gene: TRBJ2-3
CDR3 protein: CASSRAGSADTQYF
CDR3 DNA: TGTGCCAGCTCACGGGCAGGGAGTGCAGATACGCAGTATTTT

V gene: TRBV18
CDR3 length: 16
D gene: NA
clone size: NA
J gene: TRBJ1-1
CDR3 protein: CASSSQVGGGGTEAFF
CDR3 DNA: TGTGCCAGCTCATCTCAAGTCGGGGGTGGGGGCACTGAAGCTTTCTTT

V gene: TRBV28
CDR3 length: 15
D gene: TRBD1
clone size: NA
J gene: TRBJ1-6
CDR3 protein: CASSLTGMGNSPLHF
CDR3 DNA: TGTGCCAGCAGTTTGACAGGGATGGGTAATTCACCCCTCCACTTT

V gene: TRBV19
CDR3 length: 17
D gene: NA
clone size: NA
J gene: TRBJ1-5
CDR3 protein: CASALPPREGWNQPQHF
CDR3 DNA: TGTGCCAGCGCCCTACCACCCAGGGAGGGGTGGAATCAGCCCCAGCATTTT

V gene: TRBV6-5
CDR3 length: 13
D gene: NA
clone size: once
J gene: TRBJ2-7
CDR3 protein: CASSQLGSREQYF
CDR3 DNA: TGTGCCAGCAGTCAACTTGGGAGCCGGGAGCAGTACTTC

V gene: TRBV7-2
CDR3 length: 14
D gene: NA
clone size: NA
J gene: TRBJ1-2
CDR3 protein: CASSPGALNYGYTF
CDR3 DNA: TGTGCCAGCAGCCCGGGGGCTCTCAACTATGGCTACACCTTC

V gene: TRBV7-9
CDR3 length: 16
D gene: TRBD1
clone size: NA
J gene: TRBJ2-1
CDR3 protein: CASSSLDRVTYNEQFF
CDR3 DNA: TGTGCCAGCAGCTCCCTGGACAGGGTCACCTACAATGAGCAGTTCTTC

V gene: TRBV25-1
CDR3 length: 15
D gene: NA
clone size: NA
J gene: TRBJ1-6
CDR3 protein: CASSEGTEYNSPLHF
CDR3 DNA: TGTGCCAGCAGTGAAGGGACTGAGTATAATTCACCCCTCCACTTT

V gene: TRBV11-2
CDR3 length: 15
D gene: TRBD2
clone size: NA
J gene: TRBJ2-7
CDR3 protein: CASSPTSGRVYEQYF
CDR3 DNA: TGTGCCAGCAGCCCTACTAGCGGGAGAGTTTACGAGCAGTACTTC

V gene: TRBV7-9
CDR3 length: 15
D gene: TRBD1
clone size: NA
J gene: TRBJ2-7
CDR3 protein: CASSPGGQGNHEQYF
CDR3 DNA: TGTGCCAGCAGCCCCGGGGGACAGGGTAACCACGAGCAGTACTTC

V gene: TRBV7-6
CDR3 length: 13
D gene: NA
clone size: NA
J gene: TRBJ2-2
CDR3 protein: CASSYGDTGELFF
CDR3 DNA: TGTGCCAGCAGCTACGGGGACACCGGGGAGCTGTTTTTT

V gene: TRBV25-1
CDR3 length: 14
D gene: TRBD2
clone size: NA
J gene: TRBJ2-5
CDR3 protein: CASSPREGRETQYF
CDR3 DNA: TGTGCCAGCAGTCCTCGGGAGGGGAGGGAGACCCAGTACTTC

V gene: TRBV7-2
CDR3 length: 16
D gene: TRBD1
clone size: NA
J gene: TRBJ2-7
CDR3 protein: CASSLALGQGQYEQYF
CDR3 DNA: TGTGCCAGCAGCTTAGCGTTGGGACAGGGTCAATACGAGCAGTACTTC

V gene: TRBV6-5
CDR3 length: 13
D gene: NA
clone size: once
J gene: TRBJ1-3
CDR3 protein: CASRTSSGNTIYF
CDR3 DNA: TGTGCCAGCAGAACTAGCTCTGGAAACACCATATATTTT

V gene: TRBV7-9
CDR3 length: 16
D gene: NA
clone size: NA
J gene: TRBJ2-7
CDR3 protein: CASSPQGGFLSYEQYF
CDR3 DNA: TGTGCCAGCAGCCCTCAGGGTGGGTTTCTATCCTACGAGCAGTACTTC

V gene: TRBV30
CDR3 length: 11
D gene: NA
clone size: NA
J gene: TRBJ2-5
CDR3 protein: CAWRTEETQYF
CDR3 DNA: TGTGCCTGGAGGACGGAGGAGACCCAGTACTTC

V gene: TRBV5-1
CDR3 length: 15
D gene: NA
clone size: NA
J gene: TRBJ2-1
CDR3 protein: CASSLAQATYNEQFF
CDR3 DNA: TGCGCCAGCAGCTTGGCACAGGCGACCTACAATGAGCAGTTCTTC

V gene: TRBV7-2
CDR3 length: 17
D gene: NA
clone size: NA
J gene: TRBJ1-2
CDR3 protein: CASSWNPGTTINYGYTF
CDR3 DNA: TGTGCCAGCAGCTGGAACCCAGGGACAACCATTAACTATGGCTACACCTTC

V gene: TRBV28
CDR3 length: 14
D gene: NA
clone size: NA
J gene: TRBJ1-6
CDR3 protein: CASSLRTAASPLHF
CDR3 DNA: TGTGCCAGCAGTTTAAGGACGGCTGCATCACCCCTCCACTTT

V gene: TRBV7-2
CDR3 length: 15
D gene: NA
clone size: NA
J gene: TRBJ2-5
CDR3 protein: CASSLAPGTQETQYF
CDR3 DNA: TGTGCCAGCAGCTTAGCGCCGGGAACCCAAGAGACCCAGTACTTC

V gene: TRBV29-1
CDR3 length: 14
D gene: NA
clone size: NA
J gene: TRBJ1-4
CDR3 protein: CSVGGAGVGEKLFF
CDR3 DNA: TGCAGCGTGGGGGGGGCAGGGGTAGGGGAAAAACTGTTTTTT

V gene: TRBV4-2
CDR3 length: 15
D gene: NA
clone size: NA
J gene: TRBJ1-1
CDR3 protein: CASSQPGQVIIEAFF
CDR3 DNA: TGTGCCAGCAGCCAACCGGGACAAGTTATTATTGAAGCTTTCTTT

V gene: TRBV7-2
CDR3 length: 14
D gene: TRBD1
clone size: few
J gene: TRBJ1-3
CDR3 protein: CASEDRVAGNTIYF
CDR3 DNA: TGTGCCAGCGAGGACAGGGTGGCGGGAAACACCATATATTTT

V gene: TRBV4-1
CDR3 length: 16
D gene: NA
clone size: NA
J gene: TRBJ1-3
CDR3 protein: CASSHHDWVRGNTIYF
CDR3 DNA: TGCGCCAGCAGCCATCATGACTGGGTCAGGGGAAACACCATATATTTT

V gene: TRBV9
CDR3 length: 13
D gene: TRBD1
clone size: NA
J gene: TRBJ1-2
CDR3 protein: CASVRGTGWGYTF
CDR3 DNA: TGTGCCAGCGTTCGGGGGACAGGGTGGGGCTACACCTTC

V gene: TRBV29-1
CDR3 length: 13
D gene: TRBD1
clone size: NA
J gene: TRBJ1-4
CDR3 protein: CSVAQGAGEKLFF
CDR3 DNA: TGCAGCGTCGCACAGGGGGCAGGGGAAAAACTGTTTTTT